The next 26 T cell receptor beta chains were all read from a single sample in a study of blood T cell repertoires in COVID-19. Measured with immunoSEQ multiplex PCR; TCRdb has only the in-frame clones, and not every one. The sample lists fewer than 300,000 clones, around 90% seen once, with less than 10% in the top ten. Specimen: peripheral blood. The source is a young man with active or convalescent COVID-19.

CDR3 residues: CASSQGPAGGADTQYF. Written as DNA, the CDR3 is TGCGCCAGCAGCCAAGGTCCAGCGGGGGGCGCAGATACGCAGTATTTT. The rearrangement uses TRBV4-1 and TRBJ2-3, with 9 nucleotides matching TRBD2. This CDR3 spans 16 amino acids. The germline gives CDR1 MGHRA, CDR2 YSYEKL. V gave up 1 base and J gave up 4 bases; unmatched junction bases: 6.

Here the CDR3 DNA reads TGTGCCAGCAGCGTATCTTCGAGGGTTAGCGGGGAGAGCTCCTACAATGAGCAGTTCTTC. Protein: CASSVSSRVSGESSYNEQFF. The chain combines TRBV9 with TRBJ2-1; 8 bases match TRBD2. CDR1 and CDR2 from the germline V gene are SGDLS and YYNGEE. This CDR3 spans 20 amino acids. The V segment lost 1 base and the J segment 0 bases; nucleotides outside the gene matches: 15. The variable domain in full, with the rest retrieved from reference TRBV9 and TRBJ2-1, is DSGVTQTPKHLITATGQRVTLRCSPRSGDLSVYWYQQSLDQGLQFLIQYYNGEERAKGNILERFSAQQFPDLHSELNLSSLELGDSALYFCASSVSSRVSGESSYNEQFFGPGTRLTVL.

The chain's CDR3 is CASSLAARGTGNTIYF. CDR3 nucleotide sequence: TGTGCCAGCAGCTTAGCAGCGAGGGGGACTGGAAACACCATATATTTT. V gene TRBV7-2 combines with J gene TRBJ1-3, with a tentative D call TRBD1 (6 bases). The V and J ends lost 0 bases and 2 bases respectively, with 11 bases between them. There are 16 residues in the CDR3. Germline V gene lookup returns CDR1 SGHTA and CDR2 FQGNSA.

The CDR3 is CASSFLYSKLPGNTIYF. As DNA, the CDR3 is TGTGCCAGCAGCTTTTTGTACTCGAAGTTGCCTGGAAACACCATATATTTT. This chain links TRBV7-4 with TRBJ1-3, with no clear D. V was pared by 3 bases and J by 2 bases, with 17 bases between. The CDR3 has 17 amino acids. CDR1 and CDR2 from the germline V gene are SGHVT and SQSDAQ.

The chain recombines TRBV4-1 with TRBJ1-4; weak D call: TRBD1 (5 bases). This CDR3 has 16 residues. CDR1 is MGHRA and CDR2 is YSYEKL in the germline V gene. Trimming left V 2 bases short and J 5 bases short, with 15 bases between. CDR3 coding DNA: TGCGCCAGCAGCCAACTTCACGGGGGGGAGAATGAAAAACTGTTTTTT. Translating it yields CASSQLHGGENEKLFF.

The chain is built from TRBV2 and TRBJ1-4; TRBD1 agrees at 9 bases. CDR1 is SNHLY and CDR2 is FYNNEI in the germline V gene. V shed 4 bases, J shed 5 bases, and the junction held 8 bases outside the gene matches. The CDR3 length is 16 residues. This CDR3 reads CASSVGIDRGNEKLFF. As DNA, the CDR3 is TGTGCCAGCAGTGTAGGCATCGACAGGGGGAATGAAAAACTGTTTTTT. Full variable domain (remainder filled in from reference TRBV2 and TRBJ1-4): EPEVTQTPSHQVTQMGQEVILRCVPISNHLYFYWYRQILGQKVEFLVSFYNNEISEKSEIFDDQFSVERPDGSNFTLKIRSTKLEDSAMYFCASSVGIDRGNEKLFFGSGTQLSVL.

V and J are TRBV19 and TRBJ1-3, with a possible D match to TRBD1 (5 bases). Looked up from germline, CDR1 is LNHDA and CDR2 is SQIVND (reference sequence). Trimming stripped 5 bases from V and 4 bases from J, with 9 bases between. The CDR3 totals 13 residues. The CDR3 is CASSGGVGNTIYF. The CDR3 region has the DNA TGTGCCAGTAGTGGGGGGGTAGGAAACACCATATATTTT.

Written as DNA, the CDR3 is TGTGCCAGCAGCTTACAATCGGAGGGTGAAAAACTGTTTTTT. Encoded protein: CASSLQSEGEKLFF. The V and J genes are TRBV7-8 and TRBJ1-4; D uncertain. CDR3 length equals 14 residues. The ends were cut back, 2 bases at V and 7 bases at J, with 11 bases in the middle. Germline values: CDR1 SGHVS, CDR2 FQNEAQ.

The J gene is TRBJ2-5, the V gene TRBV7-2; 7 bases line up with TRBD1. The trim removed 2 bases at V and 6 bases at J, leaving 6 bases unmatched. This CDR3 has 14 residues. Germline V CDR1 and CDR2: SGHTA, FQGNSA. As DNA, the CDR3 is TGTGCCAGCAGCTTAACTCCAGGGGGAAAGACCCAGTACTTC. Translating gives CASSLTPGGKTQYF. The entire variable domain, with the rest obtained from reference TRBV7-2 and TRBJ2-5, is as follows: GAGVSQSPSNKVTEKGKDVELRCDPISGHTALYWYRQSLGQGLEFLIYFQGNSAPDKSGLPSDRFSAERTGGSVSTLTIQRTQQEDSAVYLCASSLTPGGKTQYFGPGTRLLVL.

CDR3 loop: CASSRTVARNQPQHF. For the CDR3, the DNA is TGTGCCAGCAGTCGGACTGTAGCTCGCAATCAGCCCCAGCATTTT. The chain has TRBV2 and TRBJ1-5; unclear D gene. In germline, CDR1 is SNHLY, CDR2 FYNNEI. V lost 5 bases, J lost 2 bases, and 13 bases lay in between. The CDR3 totals 15 residues.

V usage is TRBV6-5 and J usage is TRBJ1-3, with TRBD1 matching 8 bases. The V segment lost 6 bases and the J segment 3 bases; nucleotides outside the gene matches: 4. The CDR3 sequence is 14 residues long. Germline CDR1 MNHEY, CDR2 SVGAGI. In DNA, the CDR3 is TGTGCCAGCAGGGAGACAGGGGTTGGAAACACCATATATTTT. It translates to CASRETGVGNTIYF.

The gene calls are TRBV2 and TRBJ1-5, with TRBD1 matching 7 bases. This CDR3 region has 12 residues. V shed 4 bases and J 11 bases; nucleotides not matched to a gene: 5. The germline V gene has CDR1 SNHLY and CDR2 FYNNEI. The CDR3 sequence: CASSGDREAQHF. The CDR3 bases are TGTGCCAGCAGTGGGGACAGAGAGGCCCAGCATTTT.

J is TRBJ1-4 and V is TRBV27, with D maybe TRBD1 (5 bases). V lost 9 bases and J 12 bases, leaving 8 bases between the germline ends. Germline CDR1 and CDR2: MNHEY and SMNVEV (reference sequence). The CDR3 is made up of 9 amino acids. In nucleotides, the CDR3 is TGTGCCAGATCGACAGAACTGTTTTTT. Residues: CARSTELFF.

This clone was recorded once. The chain couples TRBV6-2 or TRBV6-3 to TRBJ2-1; TRBD2 aligns across 8 bases. In germline, CDR1 is MNHEY, CDR2 SVGEGT. This CDR3 region has 13 residues. The J segment lost 7 bases and the V segment lost 4 bases, leaving 3 bases of the junction unmatched. CDR3 DNA: TGTGCCAGCAGTTCCGGGGGGGCTAATGAGCAGTTCTTC. It translates to CASSSGGANEQFF.

The rearrangement joins TRBV19 to TRBJ2-1; TRBD2 matches at 10 bases. Germline assignment: CDR1 LNHDA and CDR2 SQIVND (reference sequence). This CDR3 has 17 amino acids. The junction had 11 bases not matched to a gene; V was cut back by 4 bases and J by 5 bases. CDR3 loop: CASSTFWTSGHNNEQFF. For the CDR3, the DNA is TGTGCCAGTAGTACCTTTTGGACTAGCGGACATAACAATGAGCAGTTCTTC.

The V and J genes are TRBV27 and TRBJ2-7, with 8 bases that match TRBD1. Germline CDR1 MNHEY, CDR2 SMNVEV (reference sequence). Trimming at V came to 7 bases and at J to 3 bases, leaving 11 bases not matched to a gene. This CDR3 comprises 15 residues. The DNA for the CDR3 is TGTGCCAGCAAGATGGGGCAGGGGGCCTTCTACGAGCAGTACTTC. Protein product: CASKMGQGAFYEQYF.

The rearrangement uses TRBV29-1 and TRBJ1-1, with no clear D. The CDR3 consists of 12 residues. Germline loops: CDR1 SQVTM, CDR2 ANQGSEA. V shed 4 bases and J shed 7 bases, with 13 bases lying between them. The CDR3 loop is CSVVRAMGEAFF. The CDR3 coding sequence is TGCAGCGTTGTGCGGGCGATGGGTGAAGCTTTCTTT.

The chain has TRBV9 and TRBJ1-3, with D unclear. The CDR3 is 16 amino acids. Trimming removed 0 bases at V and 0 bases at J, with 10 bases between. The germline CDR1 and CDR2 sequences are SGDLS and YYNGEE. The CDR3 protein is CASSVADSYSGNTIYF. CDR3 coding DNA: TGTGCCAGCAGCGTAGCCGACTCTTACTCTGGAAACACCATATATTTT.

This chain links TRBV19 with TRBJ1-1; 7 nucleotides agree with TRBD1. Per the germline V gene, CDR1 is LNHDA and CDR2 is SQIVND (reference sequence). This CDR3 is built from 14 residues. V was pared by 9 bases and J by 5 bases, with 12 bases of the junction left unmatched. Here the CDR3 DNA reads TGTGCCAGACCTCAGGGGGAATGGGGGACTGAAGCTTTCTTT. Translating it yields CARPQGEWGTEAFF.

The chain has TRBV6-5 and TRBJ1-1, with D perhaps matching TRBD1 (5 bases). The CDR3 totals 13 residues. CDR1 and CDR2 from the germline V gene are MNHEY and SVGAGI. V lost 7 bases to trimming and J lost 4 bases, with 13 bases between them. CDR3 loop: CASTIGVGTEAFF. In nucleotides, the CDR3 is TGTGCCAGCACCATAGGGGTAGGCACTGAAGCTTTCTTT.

This chain uses TRBV7-9 with TRBJ2-7, with D possibly being TRBD1 (6 bases). CDR1 is SEHNR and CDR2 is FQNEAQ in the germline V gene (reference sequence). The CDR3 spans 12 residues. The V end lost 4 bases, the J end lost 7 bases, and 11 bases lay between the germline ends. As DNA, the CDR3 is TGTGCCAGCAGCTCAGGGGATGGGGAGCAGTACTTC. Its protein is CASSSGDGEQYF. The full variable domain, completed using reference TRBV7-9 and TRBJ2-7, is DTGVSQNPRHKITKRGQNVTFRCDPISEHNRLYWYRQTLGQGPEFLTYFQNEAQLEKSRLLSDRFSAERPKGSFSTLEIQRTEQGDSAMYLCASSSGDGEQYFGPGTRLTVT.

This clone was observed a single time. The chain couples TRBV4-1 to TRBJ1-1; D is unclear. The germline V gene encodes CDR1 MGHRA and CDR2 YSYEKL. Trimming shortened V by 1 base and J by 6 bases, and 15 bases separated the two germline ends. The CDR3 has 15 residues. DNA for the CDR3: TGCGCCAGCAGCCAAGTCACGGGAGGGAGGGCTGAAGCTTTCTTT. Its translation is CASSQVTGGRAEAFF.

The chain links TRBV12-3 or TRBV12-4 to TRBJ1-2; possible D gene TRBD1, 6 bases. V was trimmed by 5 bases and J by 2 bases, leaving 6 bases between them. The CDR3 spans 12 residues. The CDR3 is CASSTGNYGYTF. CDR3 in DNA: TGTGCCAGCAGTACAGGGAACTATGGCTACACCTTC.

Only one count was recorded for this clone. The chain recombines TRBV9 with TRBJ1-2; D unresolved. Germline V gene lookup returns CDR1 SGDLS and CDR2 YYNGEE. The V and J ends lost 3 bases and 7 bases respectively, with 7 bases between them. CDR3 length: 11 residues. The CDR3 here is CASSAGPGYTF. In DNA, the CDR3 is TGTGCCAGCAGCGCAGGTCCTGGCTACACCTTC.

The chain couples TRBV27 to TRBJ1-4; 8 nucleotides align to TRBD1. CDR3 length: 16 residues. Germline trimming cut 0 bases from V and 7 bases from J; bases unmatched to any gene: 7. Germline V lookup: CDR1 MNHEY, CDR2 SMNVEV (reference sequence). Written as DNA, the CDR3 is TGTGCCAGCAGTTTATCGTGGACAGGGCTGACTGAAAAACTGTTTTTT. Its translation is CASSLSWTGLTEKLFF.

V is TRBV7-9 and J is TRBJ2-7, with D hard to call. This CDR3 spans 11 amino acids. V was pared by 3 bases and J by 3 bases, with 3 bases between. Germline CDR1 reads SEHNR; CDR2 reads FQNEAQ (reference sequence). The CDR3 region is CASSFNYEQYF. The CDR3 DNA sequence: TGTGCCAGCAGCTTCAACTACGAGCAGTACTTC.